One and the same sample provided the 9 T cell receptor beta chains below, sequenced in a study of CD8 T cells in ankylosing spondylitis. Overall study findings and caveats: One TCR beta motif, made up of about 8 highly homologous variants, appeared characteristic of ankylosing spondylitis blood.

Antigens of these TCRs are unknown. Each CDR3 protein is one row after TCRdb ran MiXCR on the 5' RACE reads. This sample has fewer than 500,000 distinct CDR3 sequences; roughly a quarter occur once, and the top ten carry about 0.9%. What was sequenced was blood, either unsorted or a sorted T cell fraction (not recorded which). These receptors came from a male donor with ankylosing spondylitis.

This chain links TRBV10-3 with TRBJ2-3; tentatively, D is TRBD2 (5 bases). Trimming cost V 3 bases and J 3 bases, with 13 bases left between them. In germline, CDR1 is ENHRY, CDR2 SYGVKD. This CDR3 region has 15 residues. CDR3 sequence: CAISDLAGSTDTQYF. The CDR3 DNA is TGTGCCATCAGTGACTTGGCGGGTTCGACAGATACGCAGTATTTT.

This chain joins TRBV11-2 and TRBJ2-5; no firm D call. Germline loops: CDR1 SGHAT, CDR2 FQNNGV. The CDR3 extends over 15 amino acids. With 1 base removed from V and 1 base from J, the gap between germline ends came to 10 bases. This CDR3 is CASSLVRISQETQYF. CDR3 DNA sequence: TGTGCCAGCAGCTTAGTGAGGATCAGCCAAGAGACCCAGTACTTC. Full variable domain (missing parts from reference TRBV11-2 and TRBJ2-5): EAGVAQSPRYKIIEKRQSVAFWCNPISGHATLYWYQQILGQGPKLLIQFQNNGVVDDSQLPKDRFSAERLKGVDSTLKIQPAKLEDSAVYLCASSLVRISQETQYFGPGTRLLVL.

The V gene is TRBV12-3 or TRBV12-4, the J gene TRBJ2-1; no firm D call. There are 11 residues in the CDR3. Trimming pared 6 bases from V and 16 bases from J, leaving 16 bases between. CDR3 in amino acids: CASRIGRREFF. DNA for the CDR3: TGTGCCAGCAGGATCGGACGGCGTGAATTCTTC.

The genes are TRBV20-1 and TRBJ1-2; D is perhaps TRBD1 (6 bases). This CDR3 has 13 amino acids. With 1 base removed from V and 3 bases from J, the gap between germline ends came to 9 bases. Looked up from germline, CDR1 is DFQATT and CDR2 is SNEGSKA (reference sequence). This CDR3 is CSARAGADYGYTF. DNA of the CDR3: TGCAGTGCTAGAGCGGGGGCGGACTATGGCTACACCTTC.

The V and J genes are TRBV28 and TRBJ2-2; D not certain. The ends were cut back, 2 bases at V and 13 bases at J, with 11 bases in the middle. This CDR3 comprises 12 residues. Germline lookup yields CDR1 MDHEN and CDR2 SYDVKM. The DNA of the CDR3 is TGTGCCAGCAGTTTAGGGCCCGGCGGGCTGTTTTTT. Its translation: CASSLGPGGLFF. Combining the CDR3 with reference TRBV28 and TRBJ2-2 gives the whole variable domain DVKVTQSSRYLVKRTGEKVFLECVQDMDHENMFWYRQDPGLGLRLIYFSYDVKMKEKGDIPEGYSVSREKKERFSLILESASTNQTSMYLCASSLGPGGLFFGEGSRLTVL.

This clonotype was seen a few times. V usage is TRBV5-6 and J usage is TRBJ1-1; D call uncertain. Trimming pared 6 bases from V and 4 bases from J, leaving 19 bases between. This CDR3 is built from 15 residues. Germline CDR1 is SGHDT and CDR2 is YYEEEE. The CDR3 coding sequence is TGTGCCAGCACCCGAAGGCAGGCCCGGGGCACTGAAGCTTTCTTT. As protein: CASTRRQARGTEAFF. Filled out from reference TRBV5-6 and TRBJ1-1, the complete variable domain reads DAGVTQSPTHLIKTRGQQVTLRCSPKSGHDTVSWYQQALGQGPQFIFQYYEEEERQRGNFPDRFSGHQFPNYSSELNVNALLLGDSALYLCASTRRQARGTEAFFGQGTRLTVV.

CDR3 sequence reads: CASSPPDHNEQFF. The CDR3 bases are TGTGCCAGCAGTCCTCCCGATCACAATGAGCAGTTCTTC. J is TRBJ2-1 and V is TRBV27; D unresolved. The CDR3 has 13 residues. From germline, CDR1 is MNHEY and CDR2 SMNVEV (reference sequence). Deletions cut 5 bases from V and 5 bases from J, with 10 bases between.

This clonotype turned up a few times. The chain is built from TRBV6-2 or TRBV6-3 and TRBJ1-2, with 9 bases lining up with TRBD1. The germline V gene has CDR1 MNHEY and CDR2 SVGEGT. With V trimmed by 8 bases and J by 1 base, 8 bases remained unmatched. The CDR3 has 15 residues. CDR3 DNA sequence: TGTGCCAGCCGAACGGGACAGGGCTATAACTATGGCTACACCTTC. It specifies CASRTGQGYNYGYTF.

The chain links TRBV9 to TRBJ2-2, with a tentative D call TRBD2 (6 bases). Trimming stripped 4 bases from V and 2 bases from J, with 12 bases between. The CDR3 length is 15 residues. The germline V gene encodes CDR1 SGDLS and CDR2 YYNGEE. As DNA, the CDR3 is TGTGCCAGCAGCAGATGGGACTCTAACACCGGGGAGCTGTTTTTT. It codes for CASSRWDSNTGELFF. Full variable domain (remainder filled in from reference TRBV9 and TRBJ2-2): DSGVTQTPKHLITATGQRVTLRCSPRSGDLSVYWYQQSLDQGLQFLIQYYNGEERAKGNILERFSAQQFPDLHSELNLSSLELGDSALYFCASSRWDSNTGELFFGEGSRLTVL.